Below, 22 T cell receptor beta chains from the same sample are listed, as sequenced in a study of vaccination effects on CD4 cells after COVID-19. Their target antigens are unknown. After roughly 11 days in culture, the CD4+ T cells were isolated. This individual tested PCR-positive for SARS-CoV-2 infection between March and December 2020. The vaccine given was either BNT162b2 or mRNA-1273, in two doses. Profiling relied on immunoSEQ multiplex PCR, and the TCRdb table lists in-frame clones only, not all of them. The sample holds around 50,000 clones, over 60% seen once. Sample: CD4+ T cells from PBMCs cultured without peptide, taken after COVID-19 vaccination. The receptors shown here come from a human donor who had a prior SARS-CoV-2 infection.

A few counts support this clone. The rearrangement links TRBV28 to TRBJ2-7; 7 bases are a match to TRBD1. Germline lookup yields CDR1 MDHEN and CDR2 SYDVKM. V was clipped by 6 bases and J by 3 bases; unmatched bases: 8. This CDR3 has 14 residues. The CDR3 DNA follows: TGTGCCAGCAGCCAATCCGGGACAGACTACGAGCAGTACTTC. Its translation is CASSQSGTDYEQYF.

The V and J genes are TRBV6-1 and TRBJ2-7; 8 nucleotides line up with TRBD2. CDR1 is MNHNS and CDR2 is SASEGT in the germline V gene. Unmatched junction bases numbered 2, after V lost 1 base and J lost 3 bases. The CDR3 runs to 14 residues. The CDR3 bases are TGTGCCAGCAGTGAAGGCGGGGGGAACTACGAGCAGTACTTC. Translating it yields CASSEGGGNYEQYF.

The rearrangement joins TRBV12-5 to TRBJ2-4, with 7 bases fitting TRBD1. Germline V CDR1 and CDR2: LGHNT, FRNRAP. J gave up 0 bases and V 1 base, and 15 bases lay outside the gene matches. This CDR3 has 20 amino acids. The CDR3: CASGLDDRDLPSLAKNIQYF. CDR3 in DNA: TGTGCTAGTGGTTTGGACGACAGGGACCTACCCAGCTTAGCCAAAAACATTCAGTACTTC.

The rearrangement links TRBV6-5 to TRBJ2-7; 9 bases agree with TRBD1. CDR1 and CDR2 from the germline V gene are MNHEY and SVGAGI. V was clipped by 6 bases and J by 6 bases; unmatched bases: 9. The CDR3 extends over 14 amino acids. In DNA form, the CDR3 reads TGTGCCAGCAGGATATTCGGGACAGGGACCGAGCAGTACTTC. This encodes CASRIFGTGTEQYF.

This chain joins TRBV7-9 and TRBJ2-7; 11 nucleotides agree with TRBD1. The length of the CDR3 is 15 residues. Germline values: CDR1 SEHNR, CDR2 FQNEAQ (reference sequence). J lost 6 bases, V lost 4 bases, and 8 bases had no gene match. CDR3 region: CASSSPGQGVVEQYF. The CDR3 nucleotides read TGTGCCAGCAGCTCGCCGGGACAGGGGGTGGTCGAGCAGTACTTC. Full variable domain (outside the CDR3, taken from reference TRBV7-9 and TRBJ2-7): DTGVSQNPRHKITKRGQNVTFRCDPISEHNRLYWYRQTLGQGPEFLTYFQNEAQLEKSRLLSDRFSAERPKGSFSTLEIQRTEQGDSAMYLCASSSPGQGVVEQYFGPGTRLTVT.

This clone was counted a few times. CDR3 sequence (DNA): TGTGCCAGCAGCTTAGATCGTATGGGAGTAGGGTCCTACGAGCAGTACTTC. Translating it yields CASSLDRMGVGSYEQYF. The chain has TRBV11-2 and TRBJ2-7; tentative D call: TRBD2 (5 bases). In germline, CDR1 is SGHAT, CDR2 FQNNGV. This CDR3 comprises 17 residues. The ends were cut back, 0 bases at V and 1 base at J, with 16 bases in the middle. Variable domain in full (rest from reference TRBV11-2 and TRBJ2-7): EAGVAQSPRYKIIEKRQSVAFWCNPISGHATLYWYQQILGQGPKLLIQFQNNGVVDDSQLPKDRFSAERLKGVDSTLKIQPAKLEDSAVYLCASSLDRMGVGSYEQYFGPGTRLTVT.

The chain couples TRBV19 to TRBJ2-7; 9 positions match TRBD1. Per germline, CDR1 LNHDA and CDR2 SQIVND (reference sequence). V trimming: 4 bases; J trimming: 6 bases; junction bases outside the gene matches: 10. The CDR3 loop spans 15 amino acids. The CDR3 spells CASSTSWDREGEQYF. For the CDR3, the DNA is TGTGCCAGTAGTACCTCGTGGGACAGGGAGGGCGAGCAGTACTTC.

The chain is built from TRBV4-2 and TRBJ1-2, with no clear D. Germline V lookup: CDR1 LGHNA, CDR2 YNFKEQ. V was pared by 0 bases and J by 5 bases, with 4 bases between. This CDR3 is 12 amino acids long. The CDR3 DNA reads TGTGCCAGCAGCCAAGACGCGTATGGCTACACCTTC. As protein: CASSQDAYGYTF.

This clone was counted between two and nine times. V and J are TRBV6-6 and TRBJ1-1; 7 bases align to TRBD1. CDR1 and CDR2 from the germline V gene are MNHNY and SVGAGI (reference sequence). CDR3 length equals 13 residues. The trim removed 4 bases at V and 7 bases at J, leaving 6 bases unmatched. The CDR3 DNA reads TGTGCCAGCAGTTCTACCCAGGGGGTTGAAGCTTTCTTT. Translating it yields CASSSTQGVEAFF.

V is TRBV6-5 and J is TRBJ2-2; TRBD2 might be the D (6 bases). Germline V lookup: CDR1 MNHEY, CDR2 SVGAGI. Trimming cost V 7 bases and J 6 bases, with 9 bases left between them. This CDR3 is 12 amino acids long. DNA for the CDR3: TGTGCCAGCACCTGGGACTCCGGGGAGCTGTTTTTT. Its protein product is CASTWDSGELFF.

This chain joins TRBV9 and TRBJ2-1; 11 bases agree with TRBD2. V dropped 2 bases and J dropped 7; count of bases not matched to a gene: 5. This CDR3 has 15 amino acids. Germline assignment: CDR1 SGDLS and CDR2 YYNGEE. The DNA for the CDR3 is TGTGCCAGCAGCGTTAGCGGGGGGGCCGGAAATGAGCAGTTCTTC. It encodes CASSVSGGAGNEQFF.

This clone was observed a single time. The chain couples TRBV10-3 to TRBJ2-3; 9 bases align to TRBD2. V was clipped by 9 bases and J by 2 bases; unmatched bases: 6. Germline assignment: CDR1 ENHRY and CDR2 SYGVKD. This CDR3 is built from 14 residues. CDR3 bases: TGTGCCATGTTTAGCGGGAGTGTCACAGATACGCAGTATTTT. This encodes CAMFSGSVTDTQYF.

V is TRBV19 and J is TRBJ1-1; no firm D call. V was pared by 6 bases and J by 0 bases, with 11 bases between. This CDR3 is 14 amino acids long. Germline CDR1 LNHDA, CDR2 SQIVND (reference sequence). The DNA for the CDR3 is TGTGCCAGTAGCCCCTTAATAATGAACACTGAAGCTTTCTTT. Protein sequence: CASSPLIMNTEAFF.

This chain links TRBV13 with TRBJ2-3; 13 positions match TRBD2. Germline assignment: CDR1 PRHDT and CDR2 FYEKMQ (reference sequence). J was trimmed by 5 bases and V by 5 bases; bases with no gene match: 10. CDR3 length: 17 residues. The DNA of the CDR3 is TGTGCCAGCAGCCTAAGGACTAGCGGGAGAGGTTTAGATACGCAGTATTTT. This sequence encodes CASSLRTSGRGLDTQYF.

The J gene is TRBJ2-7, the V gene TRBV5-1; D might be TRBD1 (5 bases). The germline V gene encodes CDR1 SGHRS and CDR2 YFSETQ. V shed 2 bases and J shed 3 bases, with 18 bases lying between them. The CDR3 runs to 16 residues. CDR3 in DNA: TGCGCCAGCAGCTTAACAGGCGCTATGGGCGGCTACGAGCAGTACTTC. Protein product: CASSLTGAMGGYEQYF.

The chain joins TRBV2 to TRBJ2-5; D is undetermined. V was cut by 0 bases and J by 5 bases, with 16 bases left in between. The CDR3 runs 16 residues. Germline CDR1 SNHLY, CDR2 FYNNEI. CDR3 loop: CASSEADATLGETQYF. In DNA form, the CDR3 reads TGTGCCAGCAGTGAAGCGGACGCGACCCTGGGGGAGACCCAGTACTTC. The full variable domain, its missing parts supplied by reference TRBV2 and TRBJ2-5, is EPEVTQTPSHQVTQMGQEVILRCVPISNHLYFYWYRQILGQKVEFLVSFYNNEISEKSEIFDDQFSVERPDGSNFTLKIRSTKLEDSAMYFCASSEADATLGETQYFGPGTRLLVL.

This clone was picked up one time. This chain joins TRBV7-9 and TRBJ1-1; D unclear. V shed 3 bases and J shed 2 bases, with 13 bases lying between them. Germline loops: CDR1 SEHNR, CDR2 FQNEAQ (reference sequence). This CDR3 has 15 amino acids. The CDR3 DNA follows: TGTGCCAGCAGCTTTCTCGTGGGAGGAAACACTGAAGCTTTCTTT. Translating it yields CASSFLVGGNTEAFF.

V gene TRBV2 combines with J gene TRBJ2-7; D unresolved. V was clipped by 7 bases and J by 3 bases, with 16 bases between them. Germline V gives CDR1 SNHLY, CDR2 FYNNEI. This CDR3 contains 14 residues. Here the CDR3 DNA reads TGTGCCAGCACCCAGGAAGGTGGGTACTACGAGCAGTACTTC. It translates to CASTQEGGYYEQYF. The variable domain in full, completed from reference TRBV2 and TRBJ2-7, reads EPEVTQTPSHQVTQMGQEVILRCVPISNHLYFYWYRQILGQKVEFLVSFYNNEISEKSEIFDDQFSVERPDGSNFTLKIRSTKLEDSAMYFCASTQEGGYYEQYFGPGTRLTVT.

The genes are TRBV5-5 and TRBJ2-3, with 8 positions matching TRBD2. CDR1 and CDR2 (germline): SGHKS, YYEKEE (reference sequence). This CDR3 comprises 16 residues. Unmatched junction bases numbered 3, after V lost 0 bases and J lost 0 bases. CDR3 DNA: TGTGCCAGCAGCTTGGCCCTAGCGGGCAGCACAGATACGCAGTATTTT. As protein: CASSLALAGSTDTQYF.

The V call is TRBV6-6, the J call TRBJ2-7; 12 bases align to TRBD2. Unmatched junction bases numbered 12, after V lost 5 bases and J lost 4 bases. The CDR3 covers 17 residues. Germline CDR1 reads MNHNY; CDR2 reads SVGAGI (reference sequence). The CDR3 coding sequence is TGTGCCAGCAGTCACACGGGGACTAGCGGGCGGGGATACGAGCAGTACTTC. This gives the protein CASSHTGTSGRGYEQYF.

This clone appeared a single time. The chain recombines TRBV15 with TRBJ1-2; a possible D gene is TRBD1 (5 bases). Germline values: CDR1 LNHNV, CDR2 YYDKDF (reference sequence). V was trimmed by 2 bases and J by 0 bases, leaving 22 bases between them. The CDR3 has 19 amino acids. The CDR3 bases are TGTGCCACCAGCAGAACCTTGACAGAAAGGGCGGCCGCTAACTATGGCTACACCTTC. Its protein product is CATSRTLTERAAANYGYTF.

The V and J genes are TRBV19 and TRBJ2-7; 8 bases are a match to TRBD2. The V gene end was trimmed by 3 bases and the J gene end by 1 base; junction bases not matched to a gene: 11. Germline CDR1 reads LNHDA; CDR2 reads SQIVND (reference sequence). The CDR3 loop spans 17 amino acids. The CDR3 bases are TGTGCCAGTAGTATTCCCCCCGGGGCTAGCGGGTCCTACGAGCAGTACTTC. Amino acids: CASSIPPGASGSYEQYF.